A selection of T cell receptor beta chains follows, all from one sample in a study of cytomegalovirus exposure and HLA in healthy donors. Clones were sequenced by immunoSEQ multiplex PCR, and TCRdb holds only the in-frame ones, with some missing. The repertoire holds about 130,000 clones, with 65% to 70% as singletons. Sequences were obtained from PBMCs. Receptors were obtained from a human donor in good health. The CDR3 runs from the conserved cysteine through the conserved F or W. A D gene is named only where the DNA matches it firmly. Clone size, where shown, is once, few, many, or a class for clones that have expanded.

>NA|TRBJ1-1|NA|TRBV5-4
CASSLITETEAFF
TGTGCCAGCAGCTTGATTACAGAGACTGAAGCTTTCTTT
>TRBD2|TRBJ2-3|NA|TRBV19
CASSLVRPTSGRATADTQYF
TGTGCCAGTAGTCTGGTCAGGCCGACTAGCGGGAGGGCAACCGCAGATACGCAGTATTTT
>TRBD2|TRBJ2-5|NA|TRBV2
CASRAFRTSGSPPYQETQYF
TGTGCCAGCAGAGCCTTCAGGACTAGCGGGAGTCCCCCGTACCAAGAGACCCAGTACTTC
>NA|TRBJ1-2|NA|TRBV7-2
CASSSTGSWYGYTF
TGTGCCAGCAGCTCTACAGGGTCTTGGTATGGCTACACCTTC
>NA|TRBJ1-6|NA|TRBV7-2
CASSLAPRGSGNSPLHF
TGTGCCAGCAGCTTAGCGCCCAGGGGTAGTGGTAATTCACCCCTCCACTTT
>NA|TRBJ1-4|NA|TRBV5-5
CASSLDGLVNEKLFF
TGTGCCAGCAGCTTGGATGGGCTGGTTAATGAAAAACTGTTTTTT
>NA|TRBJ2-1|few|TRBV5-4
CASSLGGHRANEQFF
TGTGCCAGCAGCTTGGGGGGACACAGGGCTAATGAGCAGTTCTTC
>NA|TRBJ2-5|NA|TRBV9
CASSPRIATETQYF
TGTGCCAGCAGCCCCCGAATAGCGACGGAGACCCAGTACTTC
>TRBD1|TRBJ1-2|once|TRBV2
CASSVTGLNYGYTF
TGTGCCAGCAGTGTGACAGGGCTAAACTATGGCTACACCTTC
>NA|TRBJ2-1|few|TRBV6-1
CASSVREGNEQFF
TGTGCCAGCAGTGTTCGGGAAGGCAATGAGCAGTTCTTC
>TRBD1|TRBJ1-1|NA|TRBV19
CASSEGGAGGTEAFF
TGTGCCAGTAGTGAAGGGGGCGCGGGCGGTACTGAAGCTTTCTTT